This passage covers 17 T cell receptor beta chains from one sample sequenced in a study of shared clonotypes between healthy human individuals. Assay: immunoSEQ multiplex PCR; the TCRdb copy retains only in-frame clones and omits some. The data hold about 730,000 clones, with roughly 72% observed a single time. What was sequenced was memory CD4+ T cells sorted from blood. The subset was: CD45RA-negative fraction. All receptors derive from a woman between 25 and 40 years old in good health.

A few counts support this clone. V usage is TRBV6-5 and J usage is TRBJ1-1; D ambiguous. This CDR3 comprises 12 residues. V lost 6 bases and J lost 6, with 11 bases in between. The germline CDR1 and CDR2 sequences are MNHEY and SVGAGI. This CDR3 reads CASRDIGAEAFF. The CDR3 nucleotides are TGTGCCAGCAGAGATATCGGGGCTGAAGCTTTCTTT.

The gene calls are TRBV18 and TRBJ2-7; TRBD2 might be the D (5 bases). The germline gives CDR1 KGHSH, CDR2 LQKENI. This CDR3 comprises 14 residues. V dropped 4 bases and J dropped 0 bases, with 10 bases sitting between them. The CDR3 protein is CASSQDYNSYEQYF. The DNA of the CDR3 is TGTGCCAGCTCACAAGACTACAACTCCTACGAGCAGTACTTC.

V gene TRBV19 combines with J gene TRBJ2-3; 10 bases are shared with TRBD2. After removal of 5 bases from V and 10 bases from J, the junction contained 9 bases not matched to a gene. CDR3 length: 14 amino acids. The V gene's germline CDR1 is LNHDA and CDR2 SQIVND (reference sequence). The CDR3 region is CASSLASGSSAQYF. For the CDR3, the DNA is TGTGCCAGTAGTTTGGCTAGCGGGAGTTCGGCGCAGTATTTT.

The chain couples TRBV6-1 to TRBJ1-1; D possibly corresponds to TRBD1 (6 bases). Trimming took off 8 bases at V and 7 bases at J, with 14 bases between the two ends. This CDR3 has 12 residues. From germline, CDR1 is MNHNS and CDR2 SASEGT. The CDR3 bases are TGTGCCAGCGGAGCACAGGGCGTTGAAGCTTTCTTT. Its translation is CASGAQGVEAFF.

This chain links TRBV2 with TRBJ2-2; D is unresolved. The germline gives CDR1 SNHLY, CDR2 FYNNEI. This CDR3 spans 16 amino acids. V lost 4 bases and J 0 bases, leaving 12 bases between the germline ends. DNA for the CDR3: TGTGCCAGCAGTGCCTGGACCACCACGAACACCGGGGAGCTGTTTTTT. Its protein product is CASSAWTTTNTGELFF.

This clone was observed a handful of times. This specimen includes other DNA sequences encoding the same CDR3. CDR3 sequence reads: CASSLEGRYDTDTQYF. The DNA for the CDR3 is TGCGCCAGCAGCTTGGAGGGCAGGTACGACACAGATACGCAGTATTTT. The rearrangement joins TRBV5-1 to TRBJ2-3; unclear D gene. CDR3 length: 16 amino acids. V was cut by 0 bases and J by 2 bases, with 13 bases left in between. Germline V gene sequence: CDR1 SGHRS, CDR2 YFSETQ.

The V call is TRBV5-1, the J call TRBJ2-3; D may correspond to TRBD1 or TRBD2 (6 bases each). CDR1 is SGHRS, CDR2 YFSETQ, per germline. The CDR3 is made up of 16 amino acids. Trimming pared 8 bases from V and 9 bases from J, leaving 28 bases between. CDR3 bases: TGCGCCAGTAGCCTCGAGGGGGACCGACCTGGGAGGACGCAGTATTTT. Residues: CASSLEGDRPGRTQYF.

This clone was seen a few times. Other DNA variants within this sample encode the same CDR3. CDR3 DNA sequence: TGTGCCAGCTCACCAGGGGACAATCAGCCCCAGCATTTT. This codes for CASSPGDNQPQHF. The J gene is TRBJ1-5, the V gene TRBV18, with unresolved D. Germline V CDR1 and CDR2: KGHSH, LQKENI. V dropped 2 bases and J dropped 3 bases, with 5 bases sitting between them. This CDR3 has 13 residues.

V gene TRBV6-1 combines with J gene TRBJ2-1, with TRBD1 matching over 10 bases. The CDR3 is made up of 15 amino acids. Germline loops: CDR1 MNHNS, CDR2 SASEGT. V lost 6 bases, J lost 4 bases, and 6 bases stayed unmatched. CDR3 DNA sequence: TGTGCCAGCAGGCTGACGGACAGGGGGTACAATGAGCAGTTCTTC. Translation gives CASRLTDRGYNEQFF.

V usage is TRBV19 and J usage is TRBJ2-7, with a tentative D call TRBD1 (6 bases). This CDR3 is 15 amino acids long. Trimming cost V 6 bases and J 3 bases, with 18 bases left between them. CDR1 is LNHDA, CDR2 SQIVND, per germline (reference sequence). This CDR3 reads CASRQQGATFYEQYF. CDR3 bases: TGTGCCAGTAGGCAACAGGGAGCTACATTCTACGAGCAGTACTTC.

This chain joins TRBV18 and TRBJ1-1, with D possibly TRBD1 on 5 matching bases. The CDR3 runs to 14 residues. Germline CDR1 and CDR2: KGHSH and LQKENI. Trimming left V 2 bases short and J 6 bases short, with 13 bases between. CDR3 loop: CASSPYSAGPEAFF. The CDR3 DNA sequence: TGTGCCAGCTCACCATATTCGGCGGGGCCTGAAGCTTTCTTT.

For the CDR3, the DNA is TGCAGCGTTGACAGGGTTATGAACACTGAAGCTTTCTTT. As protein: CSVDRVMNTEAFF. This chain links TRBV29-1 with TRBJ1-1; D is possibly TRBD1 (5 bases). V was shortened by 3 bases and J by 0 bases, with 8 bases between the two germline ends. CDR3 length: 13 residues. Germline values: CDR1 SQVTM, CDR2 ANQGSEA.

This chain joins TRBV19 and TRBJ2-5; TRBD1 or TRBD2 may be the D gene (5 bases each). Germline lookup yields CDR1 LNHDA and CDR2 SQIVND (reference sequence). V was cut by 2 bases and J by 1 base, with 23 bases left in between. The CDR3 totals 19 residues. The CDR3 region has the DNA TGTGCCAGTAGTATAAGCGGTTTGGCAGGGCCTCTCTCCCAAGAGACCCAGTACTTC. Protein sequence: CASSISGLAGPLSQETQYF.

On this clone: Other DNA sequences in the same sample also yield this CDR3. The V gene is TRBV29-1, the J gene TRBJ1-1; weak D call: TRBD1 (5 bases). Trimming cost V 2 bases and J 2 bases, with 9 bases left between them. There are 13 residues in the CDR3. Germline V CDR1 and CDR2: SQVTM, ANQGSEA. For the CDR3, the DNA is TGCAGCGTTGAACGGCAGGGCAACACTGAAGCTTTCTTT. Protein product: CSVERQGNTEAFF. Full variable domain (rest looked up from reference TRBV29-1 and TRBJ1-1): SAVISQKPSRDICQRGTSLTIQCQVDSQVTMMFWYRQQPGQSLTLIATANQGSEATYESGFVIDKFPISRPNLTFSTLTVSNMSPEDSSIYLCSVERQGNTEAFFGQGTRLTVV.

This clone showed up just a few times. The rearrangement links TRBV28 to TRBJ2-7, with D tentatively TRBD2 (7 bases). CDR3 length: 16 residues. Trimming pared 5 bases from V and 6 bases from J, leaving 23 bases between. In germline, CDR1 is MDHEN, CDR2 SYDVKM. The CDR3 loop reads CASSPWGPGGTSEQYF. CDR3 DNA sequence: TGTGCCAGCAGTCCATGGGGCCCGGGGGGCACCTCCGAGCAGTACTTC.

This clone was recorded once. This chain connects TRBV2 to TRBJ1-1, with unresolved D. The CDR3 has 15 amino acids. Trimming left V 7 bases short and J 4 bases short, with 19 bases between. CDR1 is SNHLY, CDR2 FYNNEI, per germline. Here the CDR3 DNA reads TGTGCCAGCACCCAACTACCGGCCTCGAGCACTGAAGCTTTCTTT. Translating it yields CASTQLPASSTEAFF. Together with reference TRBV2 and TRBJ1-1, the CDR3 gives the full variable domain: EPEVTQTPSHQVTQMGQEVILRCVPISNHLYFYWYRQILGQKVEFLVSFYNNEISEKSEIFDDQFSVERPDGSNFTLKIRSTKLEDSAMYFCASTQLPASSTEAFFGQGTRLTVV.

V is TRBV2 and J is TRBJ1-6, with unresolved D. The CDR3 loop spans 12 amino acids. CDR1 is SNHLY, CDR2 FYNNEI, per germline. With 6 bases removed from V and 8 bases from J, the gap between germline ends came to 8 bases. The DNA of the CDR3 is TGTGCCAGCAGGAACCCCGATTCACCCCTCCACTTT. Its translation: CASRNPDSPLHF.